The 13 T cell receptor beta chains listed next were all sequenced from one sample in a study of blood T cells in healthy people across ages. A second PCR, run for roughly 7 to 12 cycles, used a sample-barcoded 5' primer plus a J-beta primer mix. TCRdb recomputed calls from the 5' RACE reads with MiXCR, one row per CDR3 protein. Of some 760,000 distinct CDR3 sequences in the sample, roughly 25% are singletons; the top ten hold 9.4%. The same sample was also studied in work on T cells of mothers and their children.

The sample consisted of blood. The receptors derive from a boy younger than 18 in good health.

V and J are TRBV29-1 and TRBJ2-7; D assignment may be TRBD1 or TRBD2 (5 bases each). V dropped 8 bases and J dropped 1 base, with 12 bases sitting between them. The CDR3 extends over 12 amino acids. CDR1 is SQVTM and CDR2 is ANQGSEA in the germline V gene. In DNA, the CDR3 is TGCAGCTTGAGGGACCAATCCTACGAGCAGTACTTC. Protein: CSLRDQSYEQYF.

The V and J genes are TRBV9 and TRBJ2-2, with 8 bases matching TRBD1. Germline V gene sequence: CDR1 SGDLS, CDR2 YYNGEE. V lost 1 base to trimming and J lost 4 bases; unmatched junction nucleotides: 6. The CDR3 is 16 residues long. The CDR3 sequence: CASSVSGRGRTGELFF. The CDR3 DNA reads TGTGCCAGCAGCGTATCGGGCAGGGGGCGCACCGGGGAGCTGTTTTTT.

The V call is TRBV12-3 or TRBV12-4, the J call TRBJ1-2; D not certain. V lost 3 bases and J lost 6, with 8 bases in between. This CDR3 has 12 amino acids. CDR3 nucleotides: TGTGCCAGCAGTTTTGCGTTGGATGGCTACACCTTC. It translates to CASSFALDGYTF.

This clonotype occurred a few times. The rearrangement links TRBV20-1 to TRBJ2-3, with unresolved D. V shed 7 bases and J shed 2 bases, with 16 bases lying between them. The CDR3 consists of 14 residues. Germline CDR1 DFQATT, CDR2 SNEGSKA (reference sequence). CDR3 bases: TGCAGTGTTACAAGCAGCCTAAACACAGATACGCAGTATTTT. Translation: CSVTSSLNTDTQYF.

This clonotype was picked up a small number of times. This chain joins TRBV7-2 and TRBJ2-7; possible D gene TRBD1, 5 bases. Germline CDR1 and CDR2: SGHTA and FQGNSA. With 1 base removed from V and 5 bases from J, the gap between germline ends came to 12 bases. The CDR3 is made up of 14 amino acids. The CDR3 sequence is CASSLVWGPNEQYF. The CDR3 nucleotides are TGTGCCAGCAGCTTAGTGTGGGGCCCCAACGAGCAGTACTTC.

This clonotype was detected a few times. Here the CDR3 DNA reads TGTGCCAGCAGTGAAAGGGACCCGGGAAGCTGGGAGACCCAGTACTTC. This encodes CASSERDPGSWETQYF. This rearrangement joins TRBV6-1 to TRBJ2-5; D is possibly TRBD1 or TRBD2 (5 bases each). Germline V gene data show CDR1 as MNHNS and CDR2 as SASEGT. The CDR3 is made up of 16 amino acids. The V and J ends lost 2 bases and 5 bases respectively, with 18 bases between them.

This clonotype turned up a few times. The rearrangement uses TRBV29-1 and TRBJ1-2, with D unclear. Looked up from germline, CDR1 is SQVTM and CDR2 is ANQGSEA. This CDR3 is built from 11 residues. Trimming left V 3 bases short and J 5 bases short, with 7 bases between. The CDR3 coding sequence is TGCAGCGTTGAGCTGGGTTATGGCTACACCTTC. It is translated as CSVELGYGYTF.

A few counts support this clonotype. The chain recombines TRBV6-5 with TRBJ2-5; 9 bases match TRBD2. The CDR3 is 15 residues long. The trim removed 6 bases at V and 0 bases at J, leaving 5 bases unmatched. Germline CDR1 and CDR2: MNHEY and SVGAGI. The CDR3 sequence: CASRGTSWYQETQYF. DNA for the CDR3: TGTGCCAGCAGAGGGACTAGCTGGTACCAAGAGACCCAGTACTTC.

The chain uses TRBV7-9 and TRBJ2-1, with TRBD1 matching over 11 bases. Germline CDR1 reads SEHNR; CDR2 reads FQNEAQ (reference sequence). CDR3 length: 17 amino acids. J was trimmed by 4 bases and V by 5 bases; bases with no gene match: 10. The CDR3 loop is CASSPGGQGANYNEQFF. The CDR3 nucleotides are TGTGCCAGCAGCCCCGGAGGACAGGGGGCGAATTACAATGAGCAGTTCTTC.

This clonotype was detected only a few times. The chain recombines TRBV7-2 with TRBJ2-5, with 8 positions matching TRBD2. V shed 5 bases and J 4 bases; nucleotides not matched to a gene: 9. CDR3 length: 15 residues. Germline V CDR1 and CDR2: SGHTA, FQGNSA. The CDR3 DNA sequence: TGTGCCAGCAGCAAAGACGGACTAGCAAGAGAGACCCAGTACTTC. Translating it yields CASSKDGLARETQYF. Variable domain in full (rest from reference TRBV7-2 and TRBJ2-5): GAGVSQSPSNKVTEKGKDVELRCDPISGHTALYWYRQSLGQGLEFLIYFQGNSAPDKSGLPSDRFSAERTGGSVSTLTIQRTQQEDSAVYLCASSKDGLARETQYFGPGTRLLVL.

The V and J genes are TRBV20-1 and TRBJ2-6; 10 bases align to TRBD1. This CDR3 is built from 18 residues. The J segment lost 0 bases and the V segment lost 0 bases, leaving 5 bases of the junction unmatched. Germline assignment: CDR1 DFQATT and CDR2 SNEGSKA (reference sequence). CDR3 sequence reads: CSARDIGTGASGANVLTF. Written as DNA, the CDR3 is TGCAGTGCTAGAGATATCGGGACAGGGGCCTCTGGGGCCAACGTCCTGACTTTC.

DNA for the CDR3: TGTGCCAGCAGCCAAGATGGCGGCGGCTCCTACAATGAGCAGTTCTTC. It is translated as CASSQDGGGSYNEQFF. This chain connects TRBV3-1 to TRBJ2-1; no definite D call. CDR1 is LGHDT, CDR2 YNNKEL, per germline (reference sequence). The CDR3 totals 16 residues. The V and J ends lost 0 bases and 0 bases respectively, with 9 bases between them.

Ten or more counts support this clonotype. The J gene is TRBJ2-4, the V gene TRBV28; D is possibly TRBD1 (6 bases). Germline V CDR1 and CDR2: MDHEN, SYDVKM. This CDR3 region has 14 residues. The germline V and J ends were trimmed by 2 bases and 1 base, with 6 bases remaining between them. CDR3 in amino acids: CASSLQGAKNIQYF. The CDR3 nucleotides are TGTGCCAGCAGTTTACAGGGGGCCAAAAACATTCAGTACTTC.